This paragraph reports one TCR beta chain. What it binds is unknown. The CDR3 runs 15 residues. Germline CDR1 reads WSHSY; CDR2 reads SAAADI. V was trimmed by 3 bases and J by 1 base, leaving 11 bases between them. The sample originates from a study of cytomegalovirus exposure and HLA in healthy donors. Across the study: HLA-typed donors were the source of about 85 million unique TCRs, which an early data release held. Whole-study results and caveats: With later analysis, a missense DCLRE1C variant became linked to TCR beta V- and J-gene trimming.

This PCR relied on a set of 60 Vbeta primers and 13 Jbeta primers. Per the original methods: A later analysis counted 65 million to 90 million unique TCR beta chains, some 11 million shared. Profiling relied on immunoSEQ multiplex PCR, and the TCRdb table lists in-frame clones only, not all of them. The D gene and trimming were derived from the DNA, and the V and J assignments and clone size from that table. The sample shows some 220,000 clones, approximately 84% of them seen only once. This clonotype was sampled from a girl aged 2 to 10 in good health and CMV-seronegative. Sequencing input: PBMCs. This chain links TRBV10-2 with TRBJ2-3, with D tentatively TRBD2 (5 bases). CDR3: CASSDGRAGTDTQYF. CDR3 sequence (DNA): TGCGCCAGCAGTGACGGCAGAGCGGGCACAGATACGCAGTATTTT.